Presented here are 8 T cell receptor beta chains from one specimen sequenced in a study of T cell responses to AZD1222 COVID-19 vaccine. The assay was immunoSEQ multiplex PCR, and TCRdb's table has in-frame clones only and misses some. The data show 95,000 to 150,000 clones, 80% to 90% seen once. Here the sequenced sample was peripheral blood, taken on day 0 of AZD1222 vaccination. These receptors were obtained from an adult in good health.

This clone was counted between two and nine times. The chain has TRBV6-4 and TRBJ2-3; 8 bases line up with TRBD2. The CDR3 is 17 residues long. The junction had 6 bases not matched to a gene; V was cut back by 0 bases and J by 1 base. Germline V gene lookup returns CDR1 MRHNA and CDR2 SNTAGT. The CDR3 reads CASSDSSAGAGTDTQYF. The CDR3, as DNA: TGTGCCAGCAGTGACTCGTCAGCGGGAGCAGGCACAGATACGCAGTATTTT.

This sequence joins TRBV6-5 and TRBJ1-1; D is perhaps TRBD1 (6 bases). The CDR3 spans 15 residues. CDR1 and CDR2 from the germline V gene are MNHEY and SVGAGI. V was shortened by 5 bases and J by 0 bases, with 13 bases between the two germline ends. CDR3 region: CASSPTGSVNTEAFF. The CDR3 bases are TGTGCCAGCAGTCCCACAGGGTCAGTGAACACTGAAGCTTTCTTT.

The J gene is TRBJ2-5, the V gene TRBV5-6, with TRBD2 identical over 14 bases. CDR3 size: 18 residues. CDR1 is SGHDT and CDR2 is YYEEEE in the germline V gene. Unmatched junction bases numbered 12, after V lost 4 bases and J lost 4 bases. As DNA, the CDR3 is TGTGCCAGCAGCCCACCGGGACTAGCGGGAGTTGGGGCAGAGACCCAGTACTTC. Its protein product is CASSPPGLAGVGAETQYF. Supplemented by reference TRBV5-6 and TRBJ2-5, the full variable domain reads DAGVTQSPTHLIKTRGQQVTLRCSPKSGHDTVSWYQQALGQGPQFIFQYYEEEERQRGNFPDRFSGHQFPNYSSELNVNALLLGDSALYLCASSPPGLAGVGAETQYFGPGTRLLVL.

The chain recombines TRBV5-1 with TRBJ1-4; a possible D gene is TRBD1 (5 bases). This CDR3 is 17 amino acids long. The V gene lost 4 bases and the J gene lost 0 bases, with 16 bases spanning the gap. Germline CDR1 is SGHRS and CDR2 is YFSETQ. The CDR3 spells CASSLNPEGPTNEKLFF. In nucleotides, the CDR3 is TGCGCCAGCAGCCTAAACCCGGAGGGGCCAACTAATGAAAAACTGTTTTTT.

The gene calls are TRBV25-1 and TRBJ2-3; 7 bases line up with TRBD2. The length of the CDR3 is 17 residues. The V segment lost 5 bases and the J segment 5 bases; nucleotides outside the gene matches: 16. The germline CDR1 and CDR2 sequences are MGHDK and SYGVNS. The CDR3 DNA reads TGTGCCAGCAGTCCCAGGCAGGGCGGGAGTTCGATAGATACGCAGTATTTT. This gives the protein CASSPRQGGSSIDTQYF.

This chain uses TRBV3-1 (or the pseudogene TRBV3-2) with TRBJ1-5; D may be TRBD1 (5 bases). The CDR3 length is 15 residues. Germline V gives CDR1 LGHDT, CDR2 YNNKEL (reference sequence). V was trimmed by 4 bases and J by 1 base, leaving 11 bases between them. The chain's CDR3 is CASSLGTNSNQPQHF. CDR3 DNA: TGTGCCAGCAGCCTCGGGACTAACAGCAATCAGCCCCAGCATTTT.

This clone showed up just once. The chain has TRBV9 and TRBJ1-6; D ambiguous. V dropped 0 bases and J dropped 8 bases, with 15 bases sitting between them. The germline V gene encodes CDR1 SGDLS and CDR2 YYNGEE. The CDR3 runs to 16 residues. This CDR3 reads CASSVGLWQSDSPLHF. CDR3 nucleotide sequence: TGTGCCAGCAGCGTAGGGTTGTGGCAGTCGGATTCACCCCTCCACTTT.

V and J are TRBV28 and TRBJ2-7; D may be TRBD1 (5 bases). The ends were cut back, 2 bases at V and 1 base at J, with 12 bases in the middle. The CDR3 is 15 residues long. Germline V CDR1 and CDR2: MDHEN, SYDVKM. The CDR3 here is CASSLPGSESYEQYF. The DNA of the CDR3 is TGTGCCAGCAGTTTACCAGGGTCGGAGTCCTACGAGCAGTACTTC. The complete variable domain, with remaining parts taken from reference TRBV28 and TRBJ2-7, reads DVKVTQSSRYLVKRTGEKVFLECVQDMDHENMFWYRQDPGLGLRLIYFSYDVKMKEKGDIPEGYSVSREKKERFSLILESASTNQTSMYLCASSLPGSESYEQYFGPGTRLTVT.